The source of this T cell receptor beta chain is a study of blood T cell repertoires in COVID-19. Study summary: Some COVID-19 samples were acute and others convalescent; all came from the United States, Italy and Spain. T cells, B-cell-depleted T cells, or PBMCs supplied cDNA or gDNA.

Authors' processing steps: Amplification with reference gene primers provided the estimates of nucleated cell counts. Here immunoSEQ multiplex PCR was the method, and the copy in TCRdb shows in-frame clones only, minus some. V, J and clone size are taken as reported in that table, and D and trimming were inferred from the DNA itself. The sample shows approximately 280,000 clones, around nine tenths of them seen only once. Source material: peripheral blood. This TCR was recovered from a man in his forties or fifties with acute or convalescent COVID-19.

The CDR3 here is CASSPGTSFYGYTF. The CDR3, as DNA: TGTGCCAGCAGCCCCGGGACATCATTCTATGGCTACACCTTC. The chain has TRBV27 and TRBJ1-2; maybe TRBD1 (6 bases). V lost 6 bases and J 4 bases, leaving 15 bases between the germline ends. This CDR3 region has 14 residues. Germline loops: CDR1 MNHEY, CDR2 SMNVEV (reference sequence).